Sequencing of this TCR beta chain was carried out in a study of blood T cell repertoires in COVID-19. The germline V gene has CDR1 SGDLS and CDR2 YYNGEE. The V and J ends lost 0 bases and 9 bases respectively, with 10 bases between them. There are 13 residues in the CDR3. Clones were read by immunoSEQ multiplex PCR, and TCRdb kept only the in-frame ones, dropping some. The sample carries about 260,000 clones, 85% to 90% recorded once. The TCR sequence derives from a woman aged 40 to 50 who had recovered from COVID-19. The chain employs TRBV9 and TRBJ2-1; no clear D. The sample was peripheral blood. The CDR3 DNA reads TGTGCCAGCAGCGTAGCCACTCCTGCTGAGCAGTTCTTC. Its protein is CASSVATPAEQFF.